These 20 T cell receptor beta chains share one sample of origin, sequenced in a study of cytomegalovirus exposure and HLA in healthy donors. The PCR contained 60 Vbeta and 13 Jbeta primers. Data came from immunoSEQ multiplex PCR; TCRdb stores just in-frame clones and leaves some out. This table has 200,000 to 250,000 clones, approximately 90% appearing once. Sequenced: PBMCs. The receptors were gathered from a woman aged 18-29 years in good health and CMV-seronegative.

The chain joins TRBV5-6 to TRBJ1-2; the match to TRBD1 covers 7 bases. This CDR3 spans 13 amino acids. V was clipped by 4 bases and J by 7 bases; unmatched bases: 7. Germline CDR1 and CDR2: SGHDT and YYEEEE. This chain's CDR3 is CASSQNRGAGYTF. DNA for the CDR3: TGTGCCAGCAGCCAGAACAGGGGCGCTGGCTACACCTTC.

This chain joins TRBV7-8 and TRBJ1-1; TRBD1 matches at 7 bases. Germline assignment: CDR1 SGHVS and CDR2 FQNEAQ. V gave up 1 base and J gave up 8 bases; unmatched junction bases: 4. The CDR3 covers 13 residues. As DNA, the CDR3 is TGTGCCAGCAGCTTAGGAGGCAGGGGGGAAGCTTTCTTT. It specifies CASSLGGRGEAFF.

The J gene is TRBJ2-3, the V gene TRBV6-6; 8 nucleotides agree with TRBD2. V lost 7 bases to trimming and J lost 4 bases; unmatched junction nucleotides: 4. Germline V gene data show CDR1 as MNHNY and CDR2 as SVGAGI (reference sequence). The CDR3 runs to 13 residues. Here the CDR3 reads CASKTSGPDTQYF. The CDR3 nucleotides are TGTGCCAGCAAAACTAGCGGACCAGATACGCAGTATTTT.

J is TRBJ1-5 and V is TRBV2; D not resolved. Trimming stripped 4 bases from V and 5 bases from J, with 9 bases between. CDR1 SNHLY and CDR2 FYNNEI come from the germline V gene. The CDR3 contains 13 residues. CDR3 residues: CASSVWSDQPQHF. The CDR3 DNA sequence: TGTGCCAGCAGTGTCTGGTCGGATCAGCCCCAGCATTTT. The variable domain in full, with the rest retrieved from reference TRBV2 and TRBJ1-5, is EPEVTQTPSHQVTQMGQEVILRCVPISNHLYFYWYRQILGQKVEFLVSFYNNEISEKSEIFDDQFSVERPDGSNFTLKIRSTKLEDSAMYFCASSVWSDQPQHFGDGTRLSIL.

CDR3 residues: CASHGTGSTDTQYF. CDR3 bases: TGTGCCAGCCATGGGACAGGGTCCACAGATACGCAGTATTTT. The chain employs TRBV5-4 and TRBJ2-3, with 9 bases fitting TRBD1. The CDR3 consists of 14 residues. The germline V gene encodes CDR1 SGHNT and CDR2 YYREEE (reference sequence). Trimming at V came to 7 bases and at J to 2 bases, leaving 5 bases not matched to a gene.

The CDR3 reads CASSARTGVNTIYF. The CDR3 nucleotides read TGTGCCAGCAGCGCAAGGACAGGGGTGAACACCATATATTTT. The chain employs TRBV9 and TRBJ1-3; TRBD1 agrees at 9 bases. V trimming: 3 bases; J trimming: 7 bases; junction bases outside the gene matches: 5. Germline CDR1 reads SGDLS; CDR2 reads YYNGEE. This CDR3 has 14 residues.

This chain uses TRBV7-9 with TRBJ2-3; D not certain. In germline, CDR1 is SEHNR, CDR2 FQNEAQ (reference sequence). The V end lost 1 base, the J end lost 10 bases, and 9 bases lay between the germline ends. The CDR3 has 12 amino acids. The CDR3 reads CASSLDPRAQYF. In nucleotides, the CDR3 is TGTGCCAGCAGCTTAGATCCTCGGGCGCAGTATTTT.

This clone came up a few times. This chain connects TRBV18 to TRBJ2-5, with 13 bases matching TRBD2. With the DNA end fitting TRBJ2-7 better, the J assignment may be wrong. The CDR3 has 15 residues. Per germline, CDR1 KGHSH and CDR2 LQKENI. Written as DNA, the CDR3 is TGTGCCAGCTCGGTCGGACTAGCGGGAGCCTACGAGCAGTACTTC. The encoded protein is CASSVGLAGAYEQYF.

Concerning this clone itself: The DNA is left out, because the CDR3 cannot be placed on it with certainty; the CDR3 is given as TCRdb lists it. The gene calls are TRBV27 and TRBJ2-1; the table names TRBD2, a call not compared with the DNA. From germline, CDR1 is MNHEY and CDR2 SMNVEV (reference sequence). The CDR3 totals 20 residues, both ends included. The CDR3: CASYTFGRGLEKSSYNEQFF.

The V call is TRBV4-1, the J call TRBJ1-1, with 12 bases lining up with TRBD1. Germline CDR1 is MGHRA and CDR2 is YSYEKL. Trimming at V came to 2 bases and at J to 11 bases, leaving 12 bases not matched to a gene. The length of the CDR3 is 16 residues. The CDR3 loop is CASSQTPGQGAVWAFF. The DNA of the CDR3 is TGCGCCAGCAGCCAAACACCGGGACAGGGGGCTGTTTGGGCTTTCTTT.

V usage is TRBV9 and J usage is TRBJ1-2; D not resolved. Germline V gives CDR1 SGDLS, CDR2 YYNGEE. V was cut by 6 bases and J by 0 bases, with 9 bases left in between. This CDR3 contains 13 residues. CDR3: CASTNLANYGYTF. In DNA form, the CDR3 reads TGTGCCAGCACCAATTTAGCTAACTATGGCTACACCTTC.

V is TRBV13 and J is TRBJ1-2; 7 bases fit TRBD1. Germline V gives CDR1 PRHDT, CDR2 FYEKMQ (reference sequence). The CDR3 is 13 amino acids. The V gene end was trimmed by 0 bases and the J gene end by 8 bases; junction bases not matched to a gene: 3. The CDR3 spells CASSLGGGQGYTF. The CDR3 DNA sequence: TGTGCCAGCAGCTTAGGAGGGGGCCAGGGCTACACCTTC.

CDR3 in DNA: TGTGCCAGCAGTGAAGGGGACAAGGGGTACTTC. Its protein is CASSEGDKGYF. This chain links TRBV2 with TRBJ2-5; maybe TRBD1 (6 bases). The CDR3 is made up of 11 amino acids. V lost 1 base, J lost 13 bases, and 10 bases lay in between. Germline V CDR1 and CDR2: SNHLY, FYNNEI.

The V and J genes are TRBV19 and TRBJ1-2; possible D gene TRBD1, 6 bases. The CDR3 has 15 residues. V dropped 3 bases and J dropped 0 bases, with 11 bases sitting between them. Germline V gives CDR1 LNHDA, CDR2 SQIVND (reference sequence). The CDR3 DNA sequence: TGTGCCAGTAGTATCCGGACAGCACCTAACTATGGCTACACCTTC. Its protein is CASSIRTAPNYGYTF.

This chain uses TRBV4-2 with TRBJ2-1, with D possibly matching TRBD2 (6 bases). The germline gives CDR1 LGHNA, CDR2 YNFKEQ. The V and J ends lost 4 bases and 0 bases respectively, with 16 bases between them. The CDR3 has 17 amino acids. DNA for the CDR3: TGTGCCAGCAGCCGCTGGACCGGAGCGGGCTCCTACAATGAGCAGTTCTTC. This codes for CASSRWTGAGSYNEQFF.

The chain is built from TRBV19 and TRBJ1-6; the D is unclear. The V and J ends lost 6 bases and 5 bases respectively, with 14 bases between them. This CDR3 is 15 amino acids long. From germline, CDR1 is LNHDA and CDR2 SQIVND (reference sequence). CDR3 DNA sequence: TGTGCCAGTAGCTCGATTCGGGGTGATAATTCACCCCTCCACTTT. Translated: CASSSIRGDNSPLHF.

The chain combines TRBV5-1 with TRBJ1-1, with a tentative D call TRBD1 (6 bases). The CDR3 consists of 14 residues. The germline V and J ends were trimmed by 0 bases and 6 bases, with 12 bases remaining between them. Germline V gives CDR1 SGHRS, CDR2 YFSETQ. The CDR3 DNA reads as TGCGCCAGCAGCTTGGGCGGGGGGCTGTCTGAAGCTTTCTTT. Protein sequence: CASSLGGGLSEAFF.

This sequence joins TRBV13 and TRBJ1-3; the match to TRBD1 covers 7 bases. This CDR3 comprises 17 residues. V dropped 3 bases and J dropped 0; count of bases not matched to a gene: 8. Germline-derived CDR1 and CDR2 are PRHDT and FYEKMQ (reference sequence). The CDR3 reads CASSFKGAPSSGNTIYF. As DNA, the CDR3 is TGTGCCAGCAGCTTTAAGGGGGCACCGAGCTCTGGAAACACCATATATTTT.

V is TRBV7-9 and J is TRBJ1-1, with D perhaps TRBD1 (5 bases). V lost 3 bases, J lost 0 bases, and 8 bases lay in between. The CDR3 length is 14 residues. Germline loops: CDR1 SEHNR, CDR2 FQNEAQ (reference sequence). The CDR3 DNA reads as TGTGCCAGCAGCTTTACAGGACTGAACACTGAAGCTTTCTTT. Encoded protein: CASSFTGLNTEAFF.

J is TRBJ2-7 and V is TRBV11-3, with 10 bases matching TRBD2. The CDR3 has 14 residues. Unmatched junction bases numbered 5, after V lost 5 bases and J lost 4 bases. Germline-derived CDR1 and CDR2 are SGHNT and YENEEA. In DNA form, the CDR3 reads TGTGCCAGCAGCGAGGGTAGCGGGGGGTACGAGCAGTACTTC. Its protein is CASSEGSGGYEQYF.